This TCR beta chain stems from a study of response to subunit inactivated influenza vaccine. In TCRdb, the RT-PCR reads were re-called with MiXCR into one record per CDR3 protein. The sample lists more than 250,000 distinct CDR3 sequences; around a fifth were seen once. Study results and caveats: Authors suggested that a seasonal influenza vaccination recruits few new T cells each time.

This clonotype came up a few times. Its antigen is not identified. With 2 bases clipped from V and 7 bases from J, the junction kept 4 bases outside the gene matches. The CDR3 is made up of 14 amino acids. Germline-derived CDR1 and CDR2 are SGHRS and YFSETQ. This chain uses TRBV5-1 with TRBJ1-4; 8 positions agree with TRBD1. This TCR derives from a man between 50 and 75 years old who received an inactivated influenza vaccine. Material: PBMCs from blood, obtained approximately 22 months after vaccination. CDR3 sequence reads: CASSFTGGGEKLFF. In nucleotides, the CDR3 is TGCGCCAGCAGCTTCACAGGGGGTGGTGAAAAACTGTTTTTT.